This T cell receptor (beta chain) is from a study of blood T cell repertoires in COVID-19. Turning to the study itself: Sample material is recorded as cDNA or gDNA derived from T cells, B-cell-depleted T cells, or PBMCs.

Libraries were prepared by immunoSEQ multiplex PCR; TCRdb keeps only in-frame clonotypes and omits some of them. Here the sample spans a few hundred thousand clones, 75% to 90% being singletons. This sequence was found in a woman aged 18-29 years in a cohort exposed to, infected with or recovered from COVID-19 (not recorded which). The source material was PBMCs or T cells enriched from blood (not recorded which).

CDR3 nucleotides: TGTGCCAGCGACCGGGGACAGACGACCACTGAAGCTTTCTTT. Translating it yields CASDRGQTTTEAFF. This rearrangement joins TRBV7-9 to TRBJ1-1; 7 bases match TRBD1. This CDR3 has 14 residues. V lost 8 bases and J lost 4; bases outside the gene matches: 10. Germline-derived CDR1 and CDR2 are SEHNR and FQNEAQ (reference sequence).